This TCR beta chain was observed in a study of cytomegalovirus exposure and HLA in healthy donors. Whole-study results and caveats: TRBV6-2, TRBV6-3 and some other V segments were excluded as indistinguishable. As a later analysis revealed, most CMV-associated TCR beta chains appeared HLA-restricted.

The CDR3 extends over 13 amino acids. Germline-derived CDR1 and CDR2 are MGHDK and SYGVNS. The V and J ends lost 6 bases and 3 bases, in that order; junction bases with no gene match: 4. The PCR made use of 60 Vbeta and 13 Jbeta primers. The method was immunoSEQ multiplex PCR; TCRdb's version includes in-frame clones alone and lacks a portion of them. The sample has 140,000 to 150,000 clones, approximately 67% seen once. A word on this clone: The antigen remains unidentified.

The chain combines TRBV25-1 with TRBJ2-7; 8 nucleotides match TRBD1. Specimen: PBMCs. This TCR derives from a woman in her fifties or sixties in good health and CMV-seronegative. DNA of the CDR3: TGTGCCAGCAGCAAGACAGGGGTCTACGAGCAGTACTTC. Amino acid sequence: CASSKTGVYEQYF.